This T cell receptor beta chain was found in a study of blood T cells in healthy people across ages. General study findings and limits: Long-lived donors had more naive CD4+ cells and higher diversity than aged donors.

In the case of this clonotype: The antigen is undetermined.

CDR3 length: 13 residues. Looked up from germline, CDR1 is MNHEY and CDR2 is SMNVEV (reference sequence). Using a J-beta primer mix together with a sample-barcoded 5' primer, a second PCR was run for roughly 7 to 11 cycles. All cDNA molecules were each tagged by a template-switch adaptor with 12 random nucleotides. A single record per CDR3 protein comes from TCRdb applying MiXCR to the 5' RACE reads. The data hold 650,000 to 1,000,000 distinct CDR3 sequences, with around 45% observed a single time. The chain joins TRBV27 to TRBJ2-5, with D tentatively TRBD2 (6 bases). Gene TRBJ2-7 matches the end of the DNA better, so the J call may be wrong. Input material: blood. The source of this sequence is a man of 80 years or more in good health. CDR3 region: CASTPYGSYEQYF. The CDR3 DNA sequence: TGTGCCAGCACTCCCTACGGGAGCTACGAGCAGTACTTC.